The 28 T cell receptor beta chains in this list originate from one sample, sequenced in a study of T cell responses to AZD1222 COVID-19 vaccine. The data were produced by immunoSEQ multiplex PCR, yet TCRdb's version contains in-frame clones alone and is incomplete. The repertoire holds 150,000 to 200,000 clones, with roughly 94% as singletons. The sequencing used peripheral blood, collected 28 days after the second AZD1222 dose. The receptors come from an adult who received the AZD1222 COVID-19 vaccine.

The chain recombines TRBV24-1 with TRBJ2-1; 7 bases fit TRBD2. V was pared by 1 base and J by 3 bases, with 8 bases of the junction left unmatched. The CDR3 loop spans 17 amino acids. CDR1 and CDR2 from the germline V gene are KGHDR and SFDVKD. CDR3 sequence reads: CATSDLGLADRYNEQFF. Written as DNA, the CDR3 is TGTGCCACCAGTGATTTAGGCCTAGCGGATCGCTACAATGAGCAGTTCTTC.

This rearrangement joins TRBV19 to TRBJ2-5; 13 bases agree with TRBD2. J gave up 1 base and V 6 bases, and 8 bases lay outside the gene matches. Germline V gives CDR1 LNHDA, CDR2 SQIVND (reference sequence). This CDR3 has 17 residues. This chain's CDR3 is CASSQRTSGGVQETQYF. DNA for the CDR3: TGTGCCAGTAGCCAAAGGACTAGCGGGGGTGTCCAAGAGACCCAGTACTTC.

The chain recombines TRBV7-9 with TRBJ2-5, with D uncertain. The CDR3 is 14 residues long. The germline V gene encodes CDR1 SEHNR and CDR2 FQNEAQ (reference sequence). The V end was cut by 4 bases, the J end by 2 bases, with 11 bases between. The CDR3 is CASSSFVGQETQYF. DNA of the CDR3: TGTGCCAGCAGCTCATTCGTTGGTCAAGAGACCCAGTACTTC. Filled out from reference TRBV7-9 and TRBJ2-5, the complete variable domain reads DTGVSQNPRHKITKRGQNVTFRCDPISEHNRLYWYRQTLGQGPEFLTYFQNEAQLEKSRLLSDRFSAERPKGSFSTLEIQRTEQGDSAMYLCASSSFVGQETQYFGPGTRLLVL.

The rearrangement joins TRBV10-2 to TRBJ2-3, with 8 nucleotides matching TRBD2. From germline, CDR1 is WSHSY and CDR2 SAAADI. This CDR3 spans 18 amino acids. The junction had 10 bases not matched to a gene; V was cut back by 0 bases and J by 2 bases. The CDR3 spells CASSESTRGGRDTDTQYF. In DNA, the CDR3 is TGCGCCAGCAGTGAGTCGACTCGGGGGGGGCGAGACACAGATACGCAGTATTTT.

This chain links TRBV18 with TRBJ1-2, with 9 bases lining up with TRBD1. V was pared by 3 bases and J by 6 bases, with 2 bases of the junction left unmatched. The V gene's germline CDR1 is KGHSH and CDR2 LQKENI. The CDR3 totals 13 residues. Here the CDR3 reads CASSPRQGDGYTF. The CDR3 region has the DNA TGTGCCAGCTCACCTAGACAGGGGGATGGCTACACCTTC.

The chain carries TRBV12-5 and TRBJ1-2; D uncertain. In germline, CDR1 is LGHNT, CDR2 FRNRAP. The CDR3 loop spans 12 amino acids. V lost 2 bases, J lost 9 bases, and 10 bases lay in between. The CDR3 DNA follows: TGTGCTAGTGGTTTGAATGGGATGAGCTACACCTTC. Translation gives CASGLNGMSYTF.

The J gene is TRBJ1-2, the V gene TRBV30; no firm D call. Between the trimmed V and J ends, which lost 4 bases and 2 bases, there was a span of 11 bases. The CDR3 has 13 amino acids. The V gene's germline CDR1 is GTSNPN and CDR2 SVGIG (reference sequence). The CDR3 DNA reads as TGTGCCTGGACAGCTCAAAGGAACTATGGCTACACCTTC. Amino acid sequence: CAWTAQRNYGYTF.

CDR3 bases: TGTGCCAGCAGCCCCACAGGGCCGCAAGAGACCCAGTACTTC. Translated, it gives CASSPTGPQETQYF. The rearrangement joins TRBV6-6 to TRBJ2-5, with TRBD1 as a possible D gene (6 bases). Between the trimmed V and J ends, which lost 6 bases and 2 bases, there was a span of 13 bases. The CDR3 is 14 residues long. CDR1 and CDR2 (germline): MNHNY, SVGAGI (reference sequence).

In its sample, this clone was seen once. In nucleotides, the CDR3 is TGTGCCAGCAGCCAAGAGGGGTACGAGCAGTACTTC. This sequence encodes CASSQEGYEQYF. The gene calls are TRBV14 and TRBJ2-7; D is undetermined. CDR3 length: 12 amino acids. The germline CDR1 and CDR2 sequences are SGHDN and FVKESK. V gave up 0 bases and J gave up 4 bases, with 4 bases separating them.

The rearrangement links TRBV28 to TRBJ1-5, with D perhaps TRBD1 (5 bases). With 10 bases removed from V and 6 bases from J, the gap between germline ends came to 19 bases. CDR1 MDHEN and CDR2 SYDVKM come from the germline V gene. The CDR3 covers 14 residues. CDR3 residues: CATSLKGWTQPQHF. The CDR3 coding sequence is TGTGCCACCTCGTTAAAGGGGTGGACTCAGCCCCAGCATTTT.

The chain links TRBV6-2 or TRBV6-3 to TRBJ1-2; TRBD1 matches at 8 bases. Looked up from germline, CDR1 is MNHEY and CDR2 is SVGEGT. Unmatched junction bases numbered 5, after V lost 2 bases and J lost 3 bases. The CDR3 loop spans 15 amino acids. CDR3 nucleotides: TGTGCCAGCAGTTACAAGTTGGGACAGGACTATGGCTACACCTTC. Translated: CASSYKLGQDYGYTF.

The chain couples TRBV5-4 to TRBJ2-3; D is perhaps TRBD1 or TRBD2 (6 bases each). Trimming took 0 bases from V and 4 from J, leaving 12 bases between them. Germline V gives CDR1 SGHNT, CDR2 YYREEE (reference sequence). The CDR3 has 15 residues. CDR3 DNA: TGTGCCAGCAGCTTGGTGCGTGGGGGGCCAGATACGCAGTATTTT. Amino acids: CASSLVRGGPDTQYF.

In DNA form, the CDR3 reads TGTGCCAGCAGTTTATATGGCAGGGGAGGGTTTCAGCCCCAGCATTTT. It specifies CASSLYGRGGFQPQHF. This sequence joins TRBV28 and TRBJ1-5, with D tentatively TRBD1 (6 bases). The length of the CDR3 is 16 residues. Trimming took 1 base from V and 6 from J, leaving 16 bases between them. Germline CDR1 reads MDHEN; CDR2 reads SYDVKM. Drawing the rest from reference TRBV28 and TRBJ1-5, the complete variable domain is DVKVTQSSRYLVKRTGEKVFLECVQDMDHENMFWYRQDPGLGLRLIYFSYDVKMKEKGDIPEGYSVSREKKERFSLILESASTNQTSMYLCASSLYGRGGFQPQHFGDGTRLSIL.

The chain carries TRBV28 and TRBJ2-7, with D possibly TRBD2 on 5 matching bases. The CDR3 is 14 residues long. Germline V gene lookup returns CDR1 MDHEN and CDR2 SYDVKM. Trimming stripped 2 bases from V and 5 bases from J, with 13 bases between. CDR3 DNA: TGTGCCAGCAGTTTAGGAGGAACTCCAGACGAGCAGTACTTC. The encoded protein is CASSLGGTPDEQYF.

This sequence joins TRBV7-9 and TRBJ2-3, with 11 positions matching TRBD2. V shed 4 bases, J shed 3 bases, and the junction held 6 bases outside the gene matches. The germline V gene encodes CDR1 SEHNR and CDR2 FQNEAQ (reference sequence). The CDR3 covers 16 residues. The CDR3 here is CASSSPGTSGTDTQYF. DNA for the CDR3: TGTGCCAGCAGCTCTCCGGGGACTAGCGGTACAGATACGCAGTATTTT. Supplemented by reference TRBV7-9 and TRBJ2-3, the full variable domain reads DTGVSQNPRHKITKRGQNVTFRCDPISEHNRLYWYRQTLGQGPEFLTYFQNEAQLEKSRLLSDRFSAERPKGSFSTLEIQRTEQGDSAMYLCASSSPGTSGTDTQYFGPGTRLTVL.

This clone was picked up one time. The rearrangement links TRBV27 to TRBJ1-1; no definite D call. Germline loops: CDR1 MNHEY, CDR2 SMNVEV (reference sequence). The V end lost 8 bases, the J end lost 6 bases, and 4 bases lay between the germline ends. This CDR3 contains 9 residues. CDR3 DNA sequence: TGTGCCAGCCAAGCTGAAGCTTTCTTT. Amino acids: CASQAEAFF.

The V call is TRBV7-2, the J call TRBJ1-2, with 8 nucleotides matching TRBD1. The CDR3 covers 15 residues. V was clipped by 5 bases and J by 7 bases; unmatched bases: 12. Germline CDR1 is SGHTA and CDR2 is FQGNSA. CDR3 loop: CASSQYRTGLGGYTF. Written as DNA, the CDR3 is TGTGCCAGCAGCCAATATAGGACAGGGTTAGGTGGCTACACCTTC. Supplemented by reference TRBV7-2 and TRBJ1-2, the full variable domain reads GAGVSQSPSNKVTEKGKDVELRCDPISGHTALYWYRQSLGQGLEFLIYFQGNSAPDKSGLPSDRFSAERTGGSVSTLTIQRTQQEDSAVYLCASSQYRTGLGGYTFGSGTRLTVV.

The chain carries TRBV15 and TRBJ2-1; TRBD2 agrees at 10 bases. Trimming took 4 bases from V and 4 from J; bases not matched to a gene: 10. Germline V gene data show CDR1 as LNHNV and CDR2 as YYDKDF (reference sequence). CDR3 length: 17 amino acids. The chain's CDR3 is CATSTLPLAGDYNEQFF. As DNA, the CDR3 is TGTGCCACCAGCACCCTACCCCTAGCGGGAGATTACAATGAGCAGTTCTTC.

This clone occurred once. Here the CDR3 DNA reads TGTGCCATTCGGGACAGGGTAGTAAGGGACAATGGCTACACCTTC. Translated: CAIRDRVVRDNGYTF. This chain connects TRBV10-3 to TRBJ1-2; 9 bases agree with TRBD1. CDR1 and CDR2 from the germline V gene are ENHRY and SYGVKD. V lost 9 bases and J lost 6; bases outside the gene matches: 14. CDR3 length equals 15 residues.

The J gene is TRBJ1-2, the V gene TRBV28; D call uncertain. In germline, CDR1 is MDHEN, CDR2 SYDVKM. Trimming cost V 0 bases and J 3 bases, with 14 bases left between them. The CDR3 is 16 residues long. CDR3 nucleotides: TGTGCCAGCAGTTTATGGCTGAAGCCGAGGGACTATGGCTACACCTTC. Its translation: CASSLWLKPRDYGYTF.

CDR3 nucleotides: TGTGCCAGCAGTTTAGCGGGCGGAGGCGGCTACACCTTC. It specifies CASSLAGGGGYTF. This chain connects TRBV12-3 or TRBV12-4 to TRBJ1-2; D uncertain. Trimming stripped 0 bases from V and 8 bases from J, with 10 bases between. The CDR3 runs to 13 residues.

This clone is a singleton in its sample. The rearrangement links TRBV12-3 or TRBV12-4 to TRBJ2-7, with D uncertain. This CDR3 is 13 amino acids long. V was trimmed by 3 bases and J by 1 base, leaving 7 bases between them. CDR3 DNA sequence: TGTGCCAGCAGTTTGGGCGTATCCTACGAGCAGTACTTC. This encodes CASSLGVSYEQYF.

V usage is TRBV6-2 or TRBV6-3 and J usage is TRBJ1-1; 7 nucleotides agree with TRBD1. Germline V gene sequence: CDR1 MNHEY, CDR2 SVGEGT. Losses at the gene ends were 1 base for V and 4 bases for J; bases not matched to a gene: 6. The CDR3 runs 15 residues. For the CDR3, the DNA is TGTGCCAGCAGTTACTTGGGCAGGGGGACCACTGAAGCTTTCTTT. Translation gives CASSYLGRGTTEAFF.

This clone was seen once. The chain combines TRBV5-5 with TRBJ1-5; D is unresolved. Germline CDR1 and CDR2: SGHKS and YYEKEE (reference sequence). This CDR3 spans 13 amino acids. Trimming pared 4 bases from V and 7 bases from J, leaving 12 bases between. CDR3 in amino acids: CASSLSWEQPQHF. CDR3 DNA: TGTGCCAGCAGCCTATCGTGGGAGCAGCCCCAGCATTTT.

The chain combines TRBV5-1 with TRBJ2-3, with 9 nucleotides matching TRBD1. The CDR3 spans 16 residues. Germline V gene sequence: CDR1 SGHRS, CDR2 YFSETQ. V trimming: 4 bases; J trimming: 3 bases; junction bases outside the gene matches: 9. The CDR3 DNA sequence: TGCGCCAGCAGCGTGGGACAGGGAAGTGGTACAGATACGCAGTATTTT. Amino acids: CASSVGQGSGTDTQYF.

This chain uses TRBV3-1 (or the pseudogene TRBV3-2) with TRBJ2-5, with 12 nucleotides matching TRBD2. Trimming at V came to 1 base and at J to 4 bases, leaving 10 bases not matched to a gene. The CDR3 totals 18 residues. CDR1 LGHDT and CDR2 YNNKEL come from the germline V gene (reference sequence). The CDR3 protein is CASSQGRLAGGPGETQYF. CDR3 DNA: TGTGCCAGCAGCCAAGGGAGGCTAGCGGGGGGGCCGGGAGAGACCCAGTACTTC.

This chain links TRBV11-2 with TRBJ1-3, with 8 positions matching TRBD1. The J segment lost 3 bases and the V segment lost 5 bases, leaving 15 bases of the junction unmatched. This CDR3 contains 18 residues. CDR1 and CDR2 (germline): SGHAT, FQNNGV. The CDR3 DNA is TGTGCCAGCAGCCCAGGGGGCTGGTATAACAAGGGTGGAAACACCATATATTTT. Residues: CASSPGGWYNKGGNTIYF.

The V and J genes are TRBV30 and TRBJ1-5; 7 bases are shared with TRBD1. The CDR3 loop spans 13 amino acids. CDR1 is GTSNPN, CDR2 SVGIG, per germline (reference sequence). The J segment lost 11 bases and the V segment lost 0 bases, leaving 7 bases of the junction unmatched. DNA for the CDR3: TGTGCCTGGAGTGTAGGAGCAGGGGGGTCCCAGCATTTT. Its translation: CAWSVGAGGSQHF.